This T cell receptor (beta chain) comes out of a study of T cells in tumors after PD-1 blockade. Study details: Treatment was either pembrolizumab 200 mg every 3 weeks or cemiplimab 350 mg every 2 weeks. Study-wide findings and caveats: Peripheral recruitment is suggested, as some novel exhausted tumor clones were in pre-treatment blood.

Clones were read by immunoSEQ multiplex PCR, and TCRdb kept only the in-frame ones, dropping some. The table lists 50,000 to 75,000 clones, over 65% of them singletons. The V gene end was trimmed by 6 bases and the J gene end by 3 bases; junction bases not matched to a gene: 11. This CDR3 is 15 amino acids long. Germline-derived CDR1 and CDR2 are MNHEY and SVGAGI. As concerns this clone: Its cognate antigen is unknown.

Genomic DNA template from tumor biopsies or peripheral blood, 616 ng to 6,004 ng input. The sequencing here drew on PBMCs, taken after anti-PD-1 treatment. This TCR was recovered from a human donor with basal cell carcinoma. The chain carries TRBV6-5 and TRBJ2-7, with 7 nucleotides matching TRBD1. CDR3 nucleotide sequence: TGTGCCAGCAGGACCCCCGGGACAGCTAACTACGAGCAGTACTTC. Translated: CASRTPGTANYEQYF.